Listed here are 25 T cell receptor beta chains from one sample, sequenced in a study of cytomegalovirus exposure and HLA in healthy donors. The PCR had 60 Vbeta and 13 Jbeta primers. Profiling relied on immunoSEQ multiplex PCR, and the TCRdb table lists in-frame clones only, not all of them. Of about 98,000 clones in the sample, 75% to 85% were seen once. Sequenced material: PBMCs. All receptors come from a man between 18 and 29 years old in good health and CMV-seropositive.

This clone occurred once. J is TRBJ2-7 and V is TRBV27; D remains unclear. Trimming cost V 2 bases and J 1 base, with 6 bases left between them. Looked up from germline, CDR1 is MNHEY and CDR2 is SMNVEV (reference sequence). The CDR3 is 13 residues long. DNA for the CDR3: TGTGCCAGCAGTTTAACGAGGTCCTACGAGCAGTACTTC. This encodes CASSLTRSYEQYF.

This clone was detected once. The chain links TRBV11-2 to TRBJ1-1; maybe TRBD1 (6 bases). The CDR3 totals 15 residues. CDR1 and CDR2 from the germline V gene are SGHAT and FQNNGV. V lost 5 bases, J lost 0 bases, and 13 bases lay in between. CDR3 region: CASSAGQKMNTEAFF. CDR3 DNA: TGTGCCAGCAGCGCCGGACAGAAGATGAACACTGAAGCTTTCTTT.

V and J are TRBV10-3 and TRBJ1-5, with 7 bases fitting TRBD1. CDR1 ENHRY and CDR2 SYGVKD come from the germline V gene. The trim removed 8 bases at V and 2 bases at J, leaving 0 bases unmatched. This CDR3 spans 12 amino acids. The DNA for the CDR3 is TGTGCCATCGGACAGGGCAATCAGCCCCAGCATTTT. Encoded protein: CAIGQGNQPQHF.

V and J are TRBV29-1 and TRBJ2-1, with D tentatively TRBD2 (7 bases). The V gene's germline CDR1 is SQVTM and CDR2 ANQGSEA. V was shortened by 4 bases and J by 9 bases, with 10 bases between the two germline ends. This CDR3 has 11 amino acids. The CDR3 sequence is CSVGGGPEQFF. The CDR3, as DNA: TGCAGCGTTGGGGGGGGCCCTGAGCAGTTCTTC.

This clone appeared a few times. The chain is built from TRBV6-5 and TRBJ2-3, with 9 positions matching TRBD1. Germline V gives CDR1 MNHEY, CDR2 SVGAGI. V was pared by 6 bases and J by 4 bases, with 2 bases of the junction left unmatched. This CDR3 comprises 13 residues. CDR3: CASRTGGSDTQYF. The CDR3 DNA is TGTGCCAGCAGAACAGGGGGCTCAGATACGCAGTATTTT.

The chain uses TRBV6-1 and TRBJ2-7, with a tentative D call TRBD1 (7 bases). The V gene lost 7 bases and the J gene lost 3 bases, with 16 bases spanning the gap. The CDR3 spans 14 residues. Germline CDR1 MNHNS, CDR2 SASEGT. The CDR3 is CASTPGGTRYEQYF. The CDR3 DNA reads as TGTGCCAGCACCCCAGGGGGGACCCGCTACGAGCAGTACTTC.

The V gene is TRBV6-5, the J gene TRBJ2-7, with a weak D call TRBD1 (6 bases). V lost 0 bases, J lost 3 bases, and 6 bases lay in between. The CDR3 runs to 13 residues. Germline loops: CDR1 MNHEY, CDR2 SVGAGI. CDR3 protein: CASSYSDSYEQYF. CDR3 nucleotides: TGTGCCAGCAGTTACTCGGACAGCTACGAGCAGTACTTC.

The table lists this clone with a few counts. The V and J genes are TRBV6-5 and TRBJ1-4; TRBD1 matches at 8 bases. The CDR3 totals 14 residues. V lost 5 bases, J lost 7 bases, and 6 bases stayed unmatched. Germline V gene data show CDR1 as MNHEY and CDR2 as SVGAGI. The CDR3 sequence is CASSRRGHGEKLFF. The CDR3 DNA is TGTGCCAGCAGTCGCAGGGGGCATGGTGAAAAACTGTTTTTT.

This chain connects TRBV27 to TRBJ2-1; 10 bases map to TRBD2. Germline V gives CDR1 MNHEY, CDR2 SMNVEV (reference sequence). The CDR3 totals 17 residues. V lost 2 bases and J lost 1; bases outside the gene matches: 5. As DNA, the CDR3 is TGTGCCAGCAGTTTACTAGCGGGGGCCGGGTCCTACAATGAGCAGTTCTTC. It yields the protein CASSLLAGAGSYNEQFF.

The rearrangement joins TRBV27 to TRBJ1-5; the match to TRBD1 covers 8 bases. The CDR3 runs to 14 residues. The germline CDR1 and CDR2 sequences are MNHEY and SMNVEV (reference sequence). J was trimmed by 6 bases and V by 3 bases; bases with no gene match: 4. CDR3 coding DNA: TGTGCCAGCAGTTTCGGACAGGGCAGTCAGCCCCAGCATTTT. Amino acids: CASSFGQGSQPQHF.

The rearrangement links TRBV27 to TRBJ2-5, with 8 nucleotides matching TRBD1. The assigned J gene may be wrong: the sequence end matches TRBJ2-7 better. CDR3 length: 15 residues. Germline V lookup: CDR1 MNHEY, CDR2 SMNVEV (reference sequence). The CDR3, as DNA: TGTGCCAGCAGTTTATCGGGGACAGGAACCTACGAGCAGTACTTC. This sequence encodes CASSLSGTGTYEQYF.

Only one count was recorded for this clone. The CDR3 bases are TGTGCCAGCAGCCGTTACAGGGCTGGCTACACCTTC. Translated: CASSRYRAGYTF. The chain links TRBV28 to TRBJ1-2; D might be TRBD1 (6 bases). CDR3 length: 12 amino acids. CDR1 and CDR2 (germline): MDHEN, SYDVKM. Trimming cost V 6 bases and J 7 bases, with 12 bases left between them.

The V gene is TRBV7-9, the J gene TRBJ2-4, with D possibly being TRBD2 (5 bases). Germline CDR1 SEHNR, CDR2 FQNEAQ (reference sequence). CDR3 length equals 13 residues. With 0 bases removed from V and 11 bases from J, the gap between germline ends came to 11 bases. The CDR3 here is CASSLAAGKFQYF. CDR3 in DNA: TGTGCCAGCAGCTTAGCGGCCGGGAAATTTCAGTACTTC. The full variable domain, completed using reference TRBV7-9 and TRBJ2-4, is DTGVSQNPRHKITKRGQNVTFRCDPISEHNRLYWYRQTLGQGPEFLTYFQNEAQLEKSRLLSDRFSAERPKGSFSTLEIQRTEQGDSAMYLCASSLAAGKFQYFGAGTRLSVL.

J is TRBJ1-6 and V is TRBV4-1, with 8 bases matching TRBD1. The J segment lost 10 bases and the V segment lost 4 bases, leaving 6 bases of the junction unmatched. Germline V gene sequence: CDR1 MGHRA, CDR2 YSYEKL. This CDR3 region has 14 residues. Here the CDR3 reads CASSLGQGGSPLHF. DNA of the CDR3: TGCGCCAGCAGCCTCGGACAGGGAGGGTCACCCCTCCACTTT.

The chain has TRBV7-9 and TRBJ1-3; 9 nucleotides match TRBD1. Germline values: CDR1 SEHNR, CDR2 FQNEAQ (reference sequence). CDR3 length: 19 amino acids. V lost 4 bases and J lost 0; bases outside the gene matches: 13. This CDR3 reads CASSSRGTGTLISGNTIYF. Written as DNA, the CDR3 is TGTGCCAGCAGCTCCCGAGGGACAGGGACCCTCATCTCTGGAAACACCATATATTTT.

This chain uses TRBV9 with TRBJ2-7; 9 bases are a match to TRBD2. The CDR3 has 16 residues. With V trimmed by 2 bases and J by 0 bases, 6 bases remained unmatched. Germline V gene lookup returns CDR1 SGDLS and CDR2 YYNGEE. The CDR3 loop reads CASSVQAGGSSYEQYF. The CDR3 bases are TGTGCCAGCAGCGTTCAAGCGGGGGGTAGCTCCTACGAGCAGTACTTC.

The chain is built from TRBV6-6 and TRBJ1-5, with D maybe TRBD1 (5 bases). CDR3 length: 16 amino acids. The germline CDR1 and CDR2 sequences are MNHNY and SVGAGI (reference sequence). Trimming removed 1 base at V and 0 bases at J, with 10 bases between. This CDR3 reads CASSYWDWNSNQPQHF. For the CDR3, the DNA is TGTGCCAGCAGTTACTGGGACTGGAATAGCAATCAGCCCCAGCATTTT.

This clone was detected a few times. The V call is TRBV6-5, the J call TRBJ2-7; TRBD2 matches 12 bases. The ends lost 7 bases at V and 3 bases at J; junction bases unmatched: 7. The CDR3 length is 15 residues. Germline V gives CDR1 MNHEY, CDR2 SVGAGI. CDR3 loop: CASTKTSGGRYEQYF. CDR3 in DNA: TGTGCCAGCACCAAGACTAGCGGGGGCCGCTACGAGCAGTACTTC.

The chain has TRBV28 and TRBJ1-5; TRBD1 agrees at 7 bases. Germline V CDR1 and CDR2: MDHEN, SYDVKM. V gave up 4 bases and J gave up 13 bases; unmatched junction bases: 7. The CDR3 runs 12 residues. The CDR3: CASSWGQGEQHF. CDR3 nucleotide sequence: TGTGCCAGCAGTTGGGGGCAGGGGGAACAGCATTTT.

The chain employs TRBV7-9 and TRBJ1-1, with D perhaps TRBD1 (6 bases). There are 12 residues in the CDR3. The germline CDR1 and CDR2 sequences are SEHNR and FQNEAQ (reference sequence). The V and J ends lost 6 bases and 7 bases respectively, with 12 bases between them. In DNA, the CDR3 is TGTGCCAGCAGTCGACAGGTCAATGAAGCTTTCTTT. Translation gives CASSRQVNEAFF.

The chain is built from TRBV30 and TRBJ2-5; TRBD2 matches 8 bases. V gave up 2 bases and J gave up 1 base; unmatched junction bases: 9. This CDR3 comprises 16 residues. Germline V gene lookup returns CDR1 GTSNPN and CDR2 SVGIG (reference sequence). The CDR3 sequence is CAWSIWRGVIQETQYF. CDR3 nucleotides: TGTGCCTGGAGTATCTGGCGGGGGGTCATCCAAGAGACCCAGTACTTC.

V usage is TRBV30 and J usage is TRBJ2-3; TRBD2 is a possible D gene (7 bases). V lost 1 base, J lost 0 bases, and 11 bases lay in between. The CDR3 sequence is 15 residues long. Germline CDR1 and CDR2: GTSNPN and SVGIG (reference sequence). DNA for the CDR3: TGTGCCTGGAGTGCAAGGGGGGGGAGCACAGATACGCAGTATTTT. This gives the protein CAWSARGGSTDTQYF.

V usage is TRBV5-8 and J usage is TRBJ2-5, with TRBD2 as a possible D gene (5 bases). Per the germline V gene, CDR1 is SGHTS and CDR2 is YDEGEE. V was pared by 0 bases and J by 2 bases, with 14 bases between. There are 16 residues in the CDR3. The CDR3: CASSLGTGSGQETQYF. CDR3 nucleotide sequence: TGTGCCAGCAGCTTGGGTACGGGGTCCGGGCAAGAGACCCAGTACTTC.

A remark on this clone: A junction boundary mismatches the germline segment, possibly from a read error. The chain has TRBV27 and TRBJ2-3; 8 bases line up with TRBD1. CDR3 length: 15 amino acids. The germline CDR1 and CDR2 sequences are MNHEY and SMNVEV (reference sequence). CDR3 in DNA: TGTGCCATCAGTTCCAGGGGGCGCAAGACAGATACGCAGTATTTT. Amino acids: CAISSRGRKTDTQYF.

The chain links TRBV29-1 to TRBJ2-1; 11 positions agree with TRBD2. In germline, CDR1 is SQVTM, CDR2 ANQGSEA. This CDR3 is 16 amino acids long. The trim removed 1 base at V and 6 bases at J, leaving 8 bases unmatched. The CDR3 protein is CSVEGPHSGGANEQFF. In DNA form, the CDR3 reads TGCAGCGTTGAAGGACCCCATAGCGGGGGGGCCAATGAGCAGTTCTTC.